The T cell receptor beta chain under discussion was sequenced for a study of blood T cell dynamics during melanoma immunotherapy. Time point indicated: pre-treatment baseline. Response was assessed by RECIST 1.1 at 12 weeks, except a couple of rapid progressors. TCRdb's copy holds only in-frame clones and misses some; the assay was immunoSEQ multiplex PCR. The sample includes roughly 1,400 clones, over 55% of them seen just once. This CDR3 has 12 amino acids. CDR1 is LNHDA, CDR2 SQIVND, per germline (reference sequence). V lost 9 bases and J 4 bases, leaving 12 bases between the germline ends. This rearrangement joins TRBV19 to TRBJ1-2, with TRBD1 as a possible D gene (5 bases). Sequencing was performed on central memory CD8+ T cells from blood, taken from a patient treated with checkpoint blockade. This clonotype was sampled from a human donor with melanoma. CDR3 sequence reads: CASRQRTYGYTF. The CDR3 DNA sequence: TGTGCCAGCAGACAGCGGACCTATGGCTACACCTTC.